This T cell receptor (beta chain) was obtained from a study of identifying expanded T cells in peripheral blood. Study findings and constraints: Variance in clone template counts between roughly two-week samples significantly increased with total template count across all healthy donors. Over around two and four weeks, about 15 and 18 clones changed, versus around 1.2 between replicates.

This clone is a singleton in its sample. Its matching antigen is unknown. CDR3 size: 15 residues. Trimming removed 3 bases at V and 7 bases at J, with 13 bases between. Germline V gene data show CDR1 as MNHEY and CDR2 as SVGAGI. Repertoires were generated with immunoSEQ multiplex PCR, while TCRdb's copy carries only in-frame clones and drops some. This table has 120,000 or so clones, approximately 80% appearing once. During the collection period, no donor immune events like infections were recorded. The rearrangement links TRBV6-5 to TRBJ1-6; maybe TRBD1 (5 bases). Sequenced: blood. This receptor was taken from a person aged 18 to 70 in good health. CDR3 in amino acids: CASSYFGGNNSPLHF. The CDR3 coding sequence is TGTGCCAGCAGTTATTTCGGGGGGAACAATTCACCCCTCCACTTT.